The 2 T cell receptor beta chains given below trace back to one sample, sequenced in a study of blood T cell repertoires in COVID-19. Assay: immunoSEQ multiplex PCR; the TCRdb copy retains only in-frame clones and omits some. The table lists around 42,000 clones, approximately 88% of them singletons. The specimen was peripheral blood. These receptor sequences come from a human donor in a cohort sampled during active COVID-19.

The genes are TRBV5-5 and TRBJ1-2, with 9 bases identical to TRBD1. V lost 0 bases to trimming and J lost 6 bases; unmatched junction nucleotides: 12. Germline CDR1 reads SGHKS; CDR2 reads YYEKEE (reference sequence). The CDR3 spans 17 residues. The CDR3 protein is CASSLGGQGIMGDGYTF. The CDR3 DNA reads TGTGCCAGCAGCTTGGGTGGACAGGGGATAATGGGTGATGGCTACACCTTC.

This clone has a single count. The rearrangement uses TRBV9 and TRBJ2-3, with 8 bases lining up with TRBD2. The germline gives CDR1 SGDLS, CDR2 YYNGEE. This CDR3 region has 16 residues. V lost 0 bases to trimming and J lost 1 base; unmatched junction nucleotides: 4. The CDR3 reads CASSVGAGEGTDTQYF. Written as DNA, the CDR3 is TGTGCCAGCAGCGTAGGAGCGGGAGAAGGCACAGATACGCAGTATTTT.